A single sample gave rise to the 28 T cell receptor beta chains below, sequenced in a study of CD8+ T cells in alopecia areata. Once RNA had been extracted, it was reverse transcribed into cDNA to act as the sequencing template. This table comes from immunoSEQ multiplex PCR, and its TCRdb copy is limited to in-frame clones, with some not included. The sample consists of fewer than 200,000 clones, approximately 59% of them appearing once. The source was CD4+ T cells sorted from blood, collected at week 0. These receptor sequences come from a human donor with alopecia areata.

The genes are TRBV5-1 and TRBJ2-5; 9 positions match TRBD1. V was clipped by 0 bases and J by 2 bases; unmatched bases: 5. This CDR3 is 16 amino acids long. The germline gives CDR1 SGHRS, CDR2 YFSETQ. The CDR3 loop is CASSLVAGTGQETQYF. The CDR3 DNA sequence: TGCGCCAGCAGCTTGGTCGCGGGGACAGGGCAAGAGACCCAGTACTTC.

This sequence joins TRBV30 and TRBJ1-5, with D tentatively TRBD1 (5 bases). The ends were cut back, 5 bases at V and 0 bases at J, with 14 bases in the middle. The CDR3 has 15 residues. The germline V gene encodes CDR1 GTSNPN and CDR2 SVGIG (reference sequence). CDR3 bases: TGTGCCTGGCAGGCCGACAGTATTAGCAATCAGCCCCAGCATTTT. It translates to CAWQADSISNQPQHF.

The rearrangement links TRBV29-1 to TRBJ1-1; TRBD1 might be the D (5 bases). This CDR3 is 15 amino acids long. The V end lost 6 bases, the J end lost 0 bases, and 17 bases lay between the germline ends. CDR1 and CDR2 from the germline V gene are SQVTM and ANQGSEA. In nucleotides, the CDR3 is TGCAGCGTCCGGCCACAGGTATCCATGAACACTGAAGCTTTCTTT. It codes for CSVRPQVSMNTEAFF. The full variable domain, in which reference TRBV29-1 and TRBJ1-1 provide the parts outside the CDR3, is SAVISQKPSRDICQRGTSLTIQCQVDSQVTMMFWYRQQPGQSLTLIATANQGSEATYESGFVIDKFPISRPNLTFSTLTVSNMSPEDSSIYLCSVRPQVSMNTEAFFGQGTRLTVV.

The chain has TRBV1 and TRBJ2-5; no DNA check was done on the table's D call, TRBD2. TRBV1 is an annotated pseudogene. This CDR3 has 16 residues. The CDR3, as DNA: TGCACCAGCAGCCAAGCGGGGCGGGGGAGCCAAGAGACCCAGTACTTC. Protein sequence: CTSSQAGRGSQETQYF.

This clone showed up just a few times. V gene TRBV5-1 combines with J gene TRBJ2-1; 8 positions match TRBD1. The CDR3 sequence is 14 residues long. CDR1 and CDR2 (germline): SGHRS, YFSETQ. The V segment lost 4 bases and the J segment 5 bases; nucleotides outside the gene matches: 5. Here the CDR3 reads CASSQQTGDNEQFF. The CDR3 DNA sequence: TGCGCCAGCAGCCAACAGACAGGGGACAATGAGCAGTTCTTC.

In DNA form, the CDR3 reads TGCGCCAGCAGCCAAGATTCGGGGGTCAATTCACCCCTCCACTTT. Translated, it gives CASSQDSGVNSPLHF. The chain joins TRBV4-1 to TRBJ1-6; perhaps TRBD1 as D (5 bases). This CDR3 region has 15 residues. In germline, CDR1 is MGHRA, CDR2 YSYEKL. The V gene lost 0 bases and the J gene lost 7 bases, with 10 bases spanning the gap.

CDR3 nucleotides: TGTGCCAGCACCGCGACAGGGAAGGGTTCACCCCTCCACTTT. This codes for CASTATGKGSPLHF. The rearrangement links TRBV6-5 to TRBJ1-6; 7 bases are a match to TRBD1. V shed 7 bases, J shed 9 bases, and the junction held 9 bases outside the gene matches. This CDR3 is built from 14 residues. The V gene's germline CDR1 is MNHEY and CDR2 SVGAGI.

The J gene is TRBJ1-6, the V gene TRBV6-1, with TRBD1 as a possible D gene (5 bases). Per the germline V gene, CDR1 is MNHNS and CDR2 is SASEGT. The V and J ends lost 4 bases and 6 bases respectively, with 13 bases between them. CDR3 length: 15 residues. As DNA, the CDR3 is TGTGCCAGCAGTGGACAGCGAGCTTCTAATTCACCCCTCCACTTT. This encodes CASSGQRASNSPLHF.

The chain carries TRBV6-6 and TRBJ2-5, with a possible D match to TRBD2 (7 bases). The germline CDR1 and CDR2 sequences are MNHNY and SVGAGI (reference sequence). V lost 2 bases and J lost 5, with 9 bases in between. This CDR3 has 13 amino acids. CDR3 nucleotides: TGTGCCAGCAGTTACAGGGGGGGGGAGACCCAGTACTTC. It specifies CASSYRGGETQYF.

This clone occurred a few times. The CDR3 spells CASSSVDGFSGANVLTF. The CDR3 DNA sequence: TGTGCCAGCAGCTCGGTGGACGGATTCTCTGGGGCCAACGTCCTGACTTTC. The J gene is TRBJ2-6, the V gene TRBV5-6; D is unresolved. Germline CDR1 and CDR2: SGHDT and YYEEEE. Trimming took 3 bases from V and 0 from J, leaving 13 bases between them. CDR3 length: 17 residues.

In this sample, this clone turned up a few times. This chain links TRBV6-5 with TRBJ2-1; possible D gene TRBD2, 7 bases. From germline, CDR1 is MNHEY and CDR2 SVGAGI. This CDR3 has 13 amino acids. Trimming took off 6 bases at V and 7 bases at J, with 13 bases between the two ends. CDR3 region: CASSRGASNEQFF. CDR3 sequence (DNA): TGTGCCAGCAGCCGGGGGGCTAGTAATGAGCAGTTCTTC.

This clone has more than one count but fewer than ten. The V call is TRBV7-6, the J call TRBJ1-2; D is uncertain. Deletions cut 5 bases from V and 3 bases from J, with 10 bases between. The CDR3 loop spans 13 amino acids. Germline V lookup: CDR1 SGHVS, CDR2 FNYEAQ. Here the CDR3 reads CASSPSEDYGYTF. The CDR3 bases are TGTGCCAGCAGCCCCTCCGAGGACTATGGCTACACCTTC.

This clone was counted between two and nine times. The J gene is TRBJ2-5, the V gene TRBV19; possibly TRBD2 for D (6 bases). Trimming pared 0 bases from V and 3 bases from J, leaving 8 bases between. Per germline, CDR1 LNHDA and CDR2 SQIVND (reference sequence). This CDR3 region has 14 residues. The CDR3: CASSIDRREETQYF. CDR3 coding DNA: TGTGCCAGTAGTATAGATCGGAGGGAAGAGACCCAGTACTTC.

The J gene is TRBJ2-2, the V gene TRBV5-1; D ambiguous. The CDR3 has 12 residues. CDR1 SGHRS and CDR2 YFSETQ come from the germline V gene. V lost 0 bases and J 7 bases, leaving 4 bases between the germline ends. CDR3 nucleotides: TGCGCCAGCAGCTTGGAAGGCGGGGAGCTGTTTTTT. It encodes CASSLEGGELFF.

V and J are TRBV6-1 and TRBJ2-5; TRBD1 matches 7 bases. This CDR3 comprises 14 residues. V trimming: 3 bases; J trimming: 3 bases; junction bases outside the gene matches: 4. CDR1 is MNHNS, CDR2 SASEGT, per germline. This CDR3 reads CASSEYRGEETQYF. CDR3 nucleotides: TGTGCCAGCAGTGAGTACAGGGGAGAAGAGACCCAGTACTTC.

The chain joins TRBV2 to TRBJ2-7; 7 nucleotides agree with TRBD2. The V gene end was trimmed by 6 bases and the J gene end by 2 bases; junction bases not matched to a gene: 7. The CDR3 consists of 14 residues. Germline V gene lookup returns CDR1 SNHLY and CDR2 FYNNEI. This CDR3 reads CASRRELGPYEQYF. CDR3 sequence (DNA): TGTGCCAGCAGGCGGGAGTTGGGGCCCTACGAGCAGTACTTC.

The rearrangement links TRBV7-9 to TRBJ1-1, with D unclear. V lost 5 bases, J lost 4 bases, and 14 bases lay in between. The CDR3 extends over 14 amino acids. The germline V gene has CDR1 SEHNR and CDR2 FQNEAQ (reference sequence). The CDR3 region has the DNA TGTGCCAGCAGCGTAGAGGCCGGTAGCACTGAAGCTTTCTTT. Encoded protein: CASSVEAGSTEAFF. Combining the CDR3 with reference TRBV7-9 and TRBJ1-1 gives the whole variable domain DTGVSQNPRHKITKRGQNVTFRCDPISEHNRLYWYRQTLGQGPEFLTYFQNEAQLEKSRLLSDRFSAERPKGSFSTLEIQRTEQGDSAMYLCASSVEAGSTEAFFGQGTRLTVV.

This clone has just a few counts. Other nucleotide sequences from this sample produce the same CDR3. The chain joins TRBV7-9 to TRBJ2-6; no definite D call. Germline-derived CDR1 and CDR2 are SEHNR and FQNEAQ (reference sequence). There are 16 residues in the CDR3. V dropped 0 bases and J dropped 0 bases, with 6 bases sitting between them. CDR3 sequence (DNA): TGTGCCAGCAGCTTAGCGCTGGGCTCTGGGGCCAACGTCCTGACTTTC. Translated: CASSLALGSGANVLTF.

Here the CDR3 reads CASSLDSSRTDTQYF. Written as DNA, the CDR3 is TGTGCCAGCAGCTTAGACTCCTCACGCACAGATACGCAGTATTTT. The chain uses TRBV7-2 and TRBJ2-3; D unclear. Per the germline V gene, CDR1 is SGHTA and CDR2 is FQGNSA. The CDR3 sequence is 15 residues long. The ends were cut back, 1 base at V and 1 base at J, with 9 bases in the middle.

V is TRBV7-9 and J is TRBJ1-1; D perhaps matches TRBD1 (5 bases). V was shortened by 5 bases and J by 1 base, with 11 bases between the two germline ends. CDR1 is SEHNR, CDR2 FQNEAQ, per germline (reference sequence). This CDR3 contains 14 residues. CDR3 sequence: CASSTKTENTEAFF. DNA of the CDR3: TGTGCCAGCAGCACCAAGACAGAGAACACTGAAGCTTTCTTT.

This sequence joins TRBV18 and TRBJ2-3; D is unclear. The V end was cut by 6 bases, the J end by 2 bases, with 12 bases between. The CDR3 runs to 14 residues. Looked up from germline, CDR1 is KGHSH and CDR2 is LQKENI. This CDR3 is CASSHSRITDTQYF. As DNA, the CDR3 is TGTGCCAGCTCCCACTCGCGGATCACAGATACGCAGTATTTT.

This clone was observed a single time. CDR3 loop: CASSFRSGAPTGELFF. For the CDR3, the DNA is TGTGCCAGCAGCTTCAGGTCGGGGGCGCCCACCGGGGAGCTGTTTTTT. The chain links TRBV11-1 to TRBJ2-2; D tentatively fits TRBD1 or TRBD2 (6 bases each). The CDR3 sequence is 16 residues long. Germline V gives CDR1 SGHAT, CDR2 FQDESV (reference sequence). V was cut by 3 bases and J by 4 bases, with 15 bases left in between. The variable domain in full, with the rest retrieved from reference TRBV11-1 and TRBJ2-2, is EAEVAQSPRYKITEKSQAVAFWCDPISGHATLYWYRQILGQGPELLVQFQDESVVDDSQLPKDRFSAERLKGVDSTLKIQPAELGDSAMYLCASSFRSGAPTGELFFGEGSRLTVL.

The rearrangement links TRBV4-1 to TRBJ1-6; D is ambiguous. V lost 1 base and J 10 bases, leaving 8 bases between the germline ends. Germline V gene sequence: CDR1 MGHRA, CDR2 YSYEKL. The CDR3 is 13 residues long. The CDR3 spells CASSQANFSPLHF. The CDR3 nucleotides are TGCGCCAGCAGCCAAGCAAATTTCTCACCCCTCCACTTT.

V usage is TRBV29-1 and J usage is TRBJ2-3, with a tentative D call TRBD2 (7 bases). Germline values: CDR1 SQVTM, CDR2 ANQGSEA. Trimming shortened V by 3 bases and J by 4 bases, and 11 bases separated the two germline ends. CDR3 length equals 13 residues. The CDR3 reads CSVEGGRPDTQYF. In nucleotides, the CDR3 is TGCAGCGTTGAGGGGGGGCGACCAGATACGCAGTATTTT.

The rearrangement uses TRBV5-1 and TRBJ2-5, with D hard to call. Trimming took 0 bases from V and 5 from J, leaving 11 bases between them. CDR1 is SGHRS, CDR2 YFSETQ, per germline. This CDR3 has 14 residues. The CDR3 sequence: CASSLETPGETQYF. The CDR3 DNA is TGCGCCAGCAGCTTGGAGACTCCTGGGGAGACCCAGTACTTC.

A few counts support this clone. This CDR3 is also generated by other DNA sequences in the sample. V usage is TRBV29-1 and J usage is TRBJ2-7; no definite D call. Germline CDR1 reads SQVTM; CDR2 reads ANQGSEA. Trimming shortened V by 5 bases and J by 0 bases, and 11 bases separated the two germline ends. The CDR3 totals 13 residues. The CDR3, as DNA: TGCAGCGTTCTGGACCGCAGCTCCTACGAGCAGTACTTC. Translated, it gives CSVLDRSSYEQYF.

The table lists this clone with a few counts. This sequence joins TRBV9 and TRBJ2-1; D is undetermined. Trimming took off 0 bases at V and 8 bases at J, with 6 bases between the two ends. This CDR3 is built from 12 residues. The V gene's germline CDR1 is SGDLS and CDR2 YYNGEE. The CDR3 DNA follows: TGTGCCAGCAGCGTAGATAGGGATGAGCAGTTCTTC. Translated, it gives CASSVDRDEQFF.

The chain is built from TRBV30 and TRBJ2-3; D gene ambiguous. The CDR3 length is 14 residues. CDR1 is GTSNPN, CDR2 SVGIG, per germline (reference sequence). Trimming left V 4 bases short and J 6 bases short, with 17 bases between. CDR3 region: CAWTRGPPADTQYF. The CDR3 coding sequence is TGTGCCTGGACCCGAGGACCACCGGCTGATACGCAGTATTTT.